The rows below give T cell receptor beta chains drawn from one sample of a study of T-cell reconstitution after alpha-beta-depleted transplantation in children. TCRdb reprocessed the PCR reads with MiXCR, giving one entry per CDR3 protein. The data show about 980,000 distinct CDR3 sequences, about 29% seen once. Sequences were derived from PBMCs, mostly from graft donor cells, sampled 360 days after TCRalphabeta/CD19-depleted stem cell transplant. Source of these receptors: a boy younger than two who had a stem cell transplant for SCID, so the T cells may come from the graft donor. CDR3s include the opening cysteine and the closing phenylalanine or tryptophan. D genes are given only for firm matches. Rows give clone size only sometimes, using once, few, many, or a class for an expanded clone.

v_gene	j_gene	d_gene	abundance	CDR3aa	CDR3nt
TRBV3-1	TRBJ1-1	NA	few	CASSHRGQDGAFF	TGTGCCAGCAGCCACCGGGGCCAGGATGGAGCTTTCTTT
TRBV5-1	TRBJ2-5	NA	NA	CASSLVSRVEETQYF	TGCGCCAGCAGCTTGGTCTCACGGGTGGAAGAGACCCAGTACTTC
TRBV24-1	TRBJ2-6	NA	many	CATSGTASSPLSGANVLTF	TGTGCCACCAGCGGGACGGCCTCCAGTCCCTTGAGTGGGGCCAACGTCCTGACTTTC
TRBV5-6	TRBJ2-1	NA	NA	CASSPRTHNEQFF	TGTGCCAGCAGCCCCCGAACCCACAATGAGCAGTTCTTC
TRBV2	TRBJ1-1	NA	NA	CASSDNRNTEAFF	TGTGCCAGCAGTGACAACCGAAACACTGAAGCTTTCTTT
TRBV20-1	TRBJ1-1	NA	many	CSAPLGRQAFF	TGCAGTGCGCCCCTAGGCAGACAAGCTTTCTTT
TRBV5-1	TRBJ1-4	NA	NA	CASGLESRTNEKLFF	TGCGCCAGCGGCTTGGAGAGCAGGACTAATGAAAAACTGTTTTTT
TRBV10-3	TRBJ2-7	NA	NA	CAISSGLGSSYEQYF	TGTGCCATCAGTTCCGGGCTGGGTAGCTCCTACGAGCAGTACTTC
TRBV20-1	TRBJ1-2	TRBD1	few	CSAWGQGAGNYGYTF	TGCAGTGCTTGGGGACAGGGCGCTGGAAACTATGGCTACACCTTC
TRBV9	TRBJ1-5	NA	few	CASSVGGQGNQPQHF	TGTGCCAGCAGCGTAGGGGGGCAGGGGAATCAGCCCCAGCATTTT
TRBV28	TRBJ2-2	TRBD1	few	CASSMDRPGSGELFF	TGTGCCAGCTCCATGGACAGGCCAGGGTCCGGGGAGCTGTTTTTT
TRBV5-1	TRBJ2-5	NA	NA	CASSSAVNRGLHEGQYF	TGCGCCAGCAGCTCCGCGGTGAACCGGGGTCTGCACGAGGGCCAGTACTTC
TRBV29-1	TRBJ2-7	NA	NA	CRAPSRGRLYEQYF	TGCAGAGCCCCGAGCCGGGGAAGGCTTTACGAGCAGTACTTC
TRBV18	TRBJ1-4	TRBD1	NA	CASSPLTGGEKLFF	TGTGCCAGCTCACCATTGACAGGGGGTGAAAAACTGTTTTTT
TRBV20-1	TRBJ1-1	TRBD1	few	CSAHQGGGLGAFF	TGCAGTGCTCATCAGGGGGGCGGGCTGGGAGCTTTCTTT
TRBV29-1	TRBJ2-3	TRBD2	few	CSVRLAGGLDTQYF	TGCAGCGTGCGACTAGCGGGGGGACTCGATACGCAGTATTTT
TRBV20-1	TRBJ1-2	TRBD1	NA	CSARGGQGGAIFYGYTF	TGCAGTGCTAGGGGAGGACAGGGGGGTGCCATTTTCTATGGCTACACCTTC
TRBV5-1	TRBJ2-7	NA	NA	CASSVAEAYEQYF	TGCGCCTCCTCGGTGGCGGAGGCCTACGAGCAGTACTTC
TRBV5-1	TRBJ2-3	TRBD1	few	CASGDRGTDTQYF	TGCGCCAGCGGGGACAGGGGTACAGATACGCAGTATTTT
TRBV28	TRBJ2-3	TRBD2	NA	CASSEGLAGDTQYF	TGTGCCAGCAGTGAGGGACTAGCAGGGGATACGCAGTATTTT
TRBV20-1	TRBJ1-5	TRBD1	NA	CSARDPDRGSNQPQHF	TGCAGTGCTAGAGACCCCGACAGGGGAAGCAATCAGCCCCAGCATTTT
TRBV6-1	TRBJ1-6	NA	many	CASSDRVSYNSPLHF	TGTGCCAGCAGTGACAGGGTCTCCTATAATTCACCCCTCCACTTT
TRBV18	TRBJ2-2	TRBD1	NA	CASSPRQGGGELFF	TGTGCCAGCTCGCCTCGACAGGGCGGCGGGGAGCTGTTTTTT